This T cell receptor (beta chain) is from a study of blood T cell repertoires in COVID-19. Study information: The United States, Italy and Spain were the sources of the acute and convalescent COVID-19 samples.

Per the original data handling: Quantification of nucleated cells was approximated via reference gene primer amplification. Clones were sequenced by immunoSEQ multiplex PCR, and TCRdb holds only the in-frame ones, with some missing. From that table come the V and J calls and clone size; the DNA was used to work out D and trimming. The profile shows under 250,000 clones, less than 90% of them singletons. V lost 7 bases, J lost 5 bases, and 10 bases stayed unmatched. The CDR3 is 14 amino acids. The germline gives CDR1 SNHLY, CDR2 FYNNEI. J is TRBJ2-5 and V is TRBV2, with 7 positions matching TRBD2. Sequenced material: peripheral blood. The clonotype comes from a man aged 40-50 years with acute or convalescent COVID-19. The CDR3 sequence: CASISGEAGETQYF. The CDR3 DNA is TGTGCCAGCATCAGCGGGGAGGCCGGGGAGACCCAGTACTTC.